The 4 T cell receptor beta chains below come from one sample, sequenced in a study of OX40 agonist ivuxolimab in advanced cancers. Sequencing used immunoSEQ multiplex PCR; TCRdb keeps in-frame clones, though not all of them. The sample consists of 95,000 to 150,000 clones, 90% to 95% of them appearing once. Sequences were derived from CD4+ or CD8+ T cells sorted from blood, sampled in a trial of the OX40 agonist ivuxolimab. The source of these receptors is an adult with an advanced solid tumor such as melanoma, head and neck, liver or kidney cancer.

The rearrangement joins TRBV7-8 to TRBJ2-7; no definite D call. CDR1 is SGHVS, CDR2 FQNEAQ, per germline. The CDR3 loop spans 14 amino acids. Trimming cost V 5 bases and J 6 bases, with 17 bases left between them. CDR3 in amino acids: CASSQGNFLGEQYF. CDR3 in DNA: TGTGCCAGCAGCCAAGGGAATTTCCTAGGCGAGCAGTACTTC.

The rearrangement uses TRBV6-5 and TRBJ2-7, with 7 bases aligning to TRBD1. Germline V gives CDR1 MNHEY, CDR2 SVGAGI. V lost 6 bases and J lost 4; bases outside the gene matches: 6. This CDR3 is built from 13 residues. CDR3 in amino acids: CASSRDSFYEQYF. CDR3 nucleotide sequence: TGTGCCAGCAGCCGGGACAGCTTTTACGAGCAGTACTTC.

The chain joins TRBV29-1 to TRBJ1-1; 12 positions agree with TRBD1. V was pared by 7 bases and J by 5 bases, with 5 bases of the junction left unmatched. This CDR3 is 13 amino acids long. CDR1 is SQVTM, CDR2 ANQGSEA, per germline. The CDR3 spells CSGGQGADTEAFF. CDR3 DNA sequence: TGCAGCGGGGGACAGGGGGCAGATACTGAAGCTTTCTTT.

The V gene is TRBV29-1, the J gene TRBJ1-2, with 10 nucleotides matching TRBD1. V gave up 6 bases and J gave up 7 bases; unmatched junction bases: 8. This CDR3 is built from 13 residues. The V gene's germline CDR1 is SQVTM and CDR2 ANQGSEA. For the CDR3, the DNA is TGCAGCGTGATCCGGGACAGGGGAGGTGGCTACACCTTC. The encoded protein is CSVIRDRGGGYTF.